This T cell receptor (beta chain) derives from a study of human thymus T cells. The CDR3 is made up of 15 amino acids. V gave up 7 bases and J gave up 1 base, with 17 bases separating them. The germline V gene has CDR1 SGHNT and CDR2 YYREEE (reference sequence). Resections from corrective heart surgery supplied the thymus tissue. The table came from immunoSEQ multiplex PCR; TCRdb's copy has only in-frame clones and leaves some out. Of tens of thousands of clones listed, around 95% were seen once; the top ten hold about 0.032%. The V and J genes are TRBV5-4 and TRBJ1-2, with a weak D call TRBD1 (6 bases). The receptor was derived from a girl younger than two with a congenital heart defect but otherwise immunologically healthy. The specimen was thymus tissue. The CDR3 DNA sequence: TGTGCCAGCGGCCGCGGGACACGGGGTAACTATGGCTACACCTTC. Translation: CASGRGTRGNYGYTF.